One TCR beta chain is described in this entry. This CDR3 has 13 amino acids. V lost 4 bases and J lost 4, with 11 bases in between. Germline loops: CDR1 SGDLS, CDR2 YYNGEE. The protocol was immunoSEQ multiplex PCR, while the TCRdb copy is restricted to in-frame clones and leaves out a portion. Of fewer than 250,000 clones listed, approximately 88% are singletons. This sample is drawn from a study of blood T cell repertoires in COVID-19. The clonotype originates from a man aged 55-75 years who had recovered from COVID-19. The material sequenced was peripheral blood. This chain uses TRBV9 with TRBJ1-1; D uncertain. The CDR3 loop is CASSPFPGTEAFF. In DNA, the CDR3 is TGTGCCAGCAGCCCGTTTCCCGGCACTGAAGCTTTCTTT.